The 19 T cell receptor beta chains below were found in one sample sequenced in a study of tumor-infiltrating lymphocytes in primary liver carcinoma. From roughly 500 ng total RNA, TCR beta cDNA was generated with a primer in the constant region. Sequencing libraries for TCR beta derived from three nested multiplex PCR rounds that used slightly modified ARM-PCR. PCR rounds one and two used TRBV1-TRBV30 forward primers with a C-beta reverse primer for around 10 cycles each. In TCRdb, the multiplex PCR reads were re-called with MiXCR into one record per CDR3 protein. The sample contains approximately 110,000 distinct CDR3 sequences, 65% of which appear only once. Unsorted bulk tissue (roughly 20-34 mg) underwent RNA and DNA co-extraction. The specimen was liver tumor tissue from sampling region 1. Stated subset: tumor region T1, superior pole. These receptors originate from an older woman with primary liver carcinoma and hepatitis B virus infection.

On this clonotype itself: A single base separates this from a much larger clone, so it may be a read error. The rearrangement links TRBV6-1 to TRBJ1-2, with 8 bases lining up with TRBD1. The CDR3 spans 15 residues. CDR1 MNHNS and CDR2 SASEGT come from the germline V gene. The CDR3 sequence is CASSASSGGHYGCTF. Written as DNA, the CDR3 is TGTGCCAGCAGTGCCTCTTCAGGGGGCCACTATGGCTGCACCTTC.

Here the CDR3 DNA reads TGTGCCATCAGGCAGGGTATTGAGCAGTTCTTC. Residues: CAIRQGIEQFF. This rearrangement joins TRBV10-3 to TRBJ2-1, with TRBD1 as a possible D gene (5 bases). Trimming shortened V by 6 bases and J by 9 bases, and 9 bases separated the two germline ends. CDR3 length: 11 amino acids. Per germline, CDR1 ENHRY and CDR2 SYGVKD.

The rearrangement uses TRBV11-1 and TRBJ2-2; possible D gene TRBD2, 5 bases. In germline, CDR1 is SGHAT, CDR2 FQDESV (reference sequence). The CDR3 covers 14 residues. The CDR3 bases are TGTGTGAGCAGTAGAGGGCAGGCGTCCGGGGAGCTGTTTTTT. The encoded protein is CVSSRGQASGELFF.

Only one count was recorded for this clonotype. One end of the junction is discordant with germline, which a read error may explain. J is TRBJ2-1 and V is TRBV11-3, with D possibly TRBD2 on 6 matching bases. The V gene's germline CDR1 is SGHNT and CDR2 YENEEA. The CDR3 covers 17 residues. The CDR3 region has the DNA TGTGCCAGCAGCTCCCGGGGGACGCGGATCATGGGCAATGAGCAGTCCTTC. It is translated as CASSSRGTRIMGNEQSF.

The rearrangement joins TRBV29-1 to TRBJ2-5; tentatively, D is TRBD2 (5 bases). CDR3 size: 15 residues. The germline CDR1 and CDR2 sequences are SQVTM and ANQGSEA. The ends were cut back, 7 bases at V and 4 bases at J, with 22 bases in the middle. The CDR3 reads CSAGIDGGGLETQYF. Here the CDR3 DNA reads TGCAGCGCGGGGATCGACGGAGGCGGATTAGAGACCCAGTACTTC.

The sample holds many counts of this clonotype. This rearrangement joins TRBV14 to TRBJ2-7; TRBD1 matches 7 bases. The germline V gene has CDR1 SGHDN and CDR2 FVKESK. This CDR3 is built from 13 residues. After removal of 6 bases from V and 3 bases from J, the junction contained 5 bases not matched to a gene. CDR3 protein: CASSETGRYEQYF. For the CDR3, the DNA is TGTGCCAGCAGTGAGACAGGGCGCTACGAGCAGTACTTC.

This clonotype was detected only once. The rearrangement joins TRBV11-2 to TRBJ2-7; D gene ambiguous. Trimming stripped 9 bases from V and 3 bases from J, with 18 bases between. CDR1 and CDR2 (germline): SGHAT, FQNNGV. The CDR3 sequence is 14 residues long. This CDR3 reads CASSLGPMDYEQYF. The CDR3 DNA follows: TGTGCCAGTAGTTTAGGTCCCATGGACTACGAGCAGTACTTC.

This clonotype was picked up many times. The V call is TRBV7-9, the J call TRBJ2-5; perhaps TRBD2 as D (6 bases). The CDR3 is 14 residues long. Germline CDR1 SEHNR, CDR2 FQNEAQ (reference sequence). Trimming shortened V by 0 bases and J by 9 bases, and 14 bases separated the two germline ends. CDR3 in DNA: TGTGCCAGCAGCTTAGCGGGCAGGGAGGAGTCCCAGTACTTC. Translating it yields CASSLAGREESQYF.

The chain combines TRBV28 with TRBJ1-5, with D maybe TRBD1 (5 bases). Germline V gene lookup returns CDR1 MDHEN and CDR2 SYDVKM. The V end was cut by 5 bases, the J end by 5 bases, with 13 bases between. The CDR3 extends over 14 amino acids. The CDR3 spells CASSTGRRDQPQHF. The CDR3 coding sequence is TGTGCCAGCAGTACGGGACGAAGGGATCAGCCCCAGCATTTT.

This clonotype was seen repeatedly, ten times or more. This rearrangement joins TRBV11-2 to TRBJ2-4; D remains unclear. Germline V gene data show CDR1 as SGHAT and CDR2 as FQNNGV. The CDR3 sequence is 13 residues long. The ends were cut back, 1 base at V and 7 bases at J, with 8 bases in the middle. The chain's CDR3 is CASSLGRLNIQYF. DNA of the CDR3: TGTGCCAGCAGCTTAGGCAGGCTCAACATTCAGTACTTC.

V is TRBV11-3 and J is TRBJ2-7, with TRBD2 matching 8 bases. Trimming at V came to 4 bases and at J to 0 bases, leaving 14 bases not matched to a gene. Per germline, CDR1 SGHNT and CDR2 YENEEA. The CDR3 consists of 18 residues. The CDR3 protein is CASSSERAGGQSSYEQYF. CDR3 nucleotides: TGTGCCAGCAGCTCAGAGAGGGCGGGAGGCCAAAGCTCCTACGAGCAGTACTTC.

The table lists this clonotype with a few counts. The J gene is TRBJ2-5, the V gene TRBV7-9; 8 bases match TRBD2. The trim removed 1 base at V and 4 bases at J, leaving 5 bases unmatched. This CDR3 comprises 15 residues. Germline lookup yields CDR1 SEHNR and CDR2 FQNEAQ (reference sequence). As DNA, the CDR3 is TGTGCCAGCAGCTTAGGTGCGGGAGGAGCAGAGACCCAGTACTTC. It translates to CASSLGAGGAETQYF.

A remark on this clonotype: A read error may be the cause here, since a much bigger clone is one base away. Here the CDR3 reads CASSQVRGLGETQYF. The CDR3 coding sequence is TGTGCCAGCAGCCAAGTACGGGGCCTTGGCGAGACCCAGTACTTC. This chain uses TRBV14 with TRBJ2-5, with D perhaps matching TRBD1 or TRBD2 (5 bases each). V was trimmed by 1 base and J by 5 bases, leaving 14 bases between them. Looked up from germline, CDR1 is SGHDN and CDR2 is FVKESK. The CDR3 is 15 residues long. Variable domain in full (rest from reference TRBV14 and TRBJ2-5): EAGVTQFPSHSVIEKGQTVTLRCDPISGHDNLYWYRRVMGKEIKFLLHFVKESKQDESGMPNNRFLAERTGGTYSTLKVQPAELEDSGVYFCASSQVRGLGETQYFGPGTRLLVL.

Ten or more counts support this clonotype. The chain employs TRBV12-3 or TRBV12-4 and TRBJ1-3, with TRBD1 matching over 7 bases. The V gene end was trimmed by 1 base and the J gene end by 4 bases; junction bases not matched to a gene: 4. The CDR3 consists of 15 residues. CDR3 protein: CASSLDGTDGNTIYF. The CDR3 DNA reads TGTGCCAGCAGTTTAGACGGGACAGACGGAAACACCATATATTTT.

This clonotype came up many times. V and J are TRBV6-1 and TRBJ2-3, with TRBD1 matching 10 bases. The junction had 8 bases not matched to a gene; V was cut back by 4 bases and J by 4 bases. CDR1 and CDR2 (germline): MNHNS, SASEGT. The CDR3 runs 16 residues. The CDR3 DNA reads TGTGCCAGCAGTGGGCCCCCGGGACAGGGGCCAGATACGCAGTATTTT. It yields the protein CASSGPPGQGPDTQYF.

This clonotype was recorded many times. The V and J genes are TRBV6-2 or TRBV6-3 and TRBJ1-1; possibly TRBD1 for D (6 bases). The germline CDR1 and CDR2 sequences are MNHEY and SVGEGT. There are 13 residues in the CDR3. The V and J ends lost 5 bases and 2 bases respectively, with 9 bases between them. As DNA, the CDR3 is TGTGCCAGCAGTGGACAGAGAAACACTGAAGCTTTCTTT. Protein sequence: CASSGQRNTEAFF.

This clonotype was detected ten times or more. The genes are TRBV6-5 and TRBJ2-1; 10 bases match TRBD2. J gave up 5 bases and V 6 bases, and 7 bases lay outside the gene matches. The length of the CDR3 is 15 residues. Germline CDR1 reads MNHEY; CDR2 reads SVGAGI. CDR3 in amino acids: CASRSVAGGHNEQFF. The CDR3 DNA is TGTGCCAGCAGGAGCGTAGCGGGAGGCCACAATGAGCAGTTCTTC.

In the case of this clonotype: It is likely a read error, because the conserved phenylalanine at the end of the CDR3 is missing. The chain links TRBV7-8 to TRBJ2-1; 7 positions match TRBD2. The CDR3 length is 16 residues. With V trimmed by 1 base and J by 8 bases, 11 bases remained unmatched. Germline V lookup: CDR1 SGHVS, CDR2 FQNEAQ. CDR3 DNA sequence: TGTGCCAGCAGCTTAGAACCAGCGGGATCCTGGGATGAGCAGTTCTCC. Encoded protein: CASSLEPAGSWDEQFS.

As regards this clonotype: One junction end does not reproduce the germline sequence, and a read error may be involved. V usage is TRBV11-2 and J usage is TRBJ2-5; D is undetermined. The germline V gene has CDR1 SGHAT and CDR2 FQNNGV. This CDR3 is built from 15 residues. As DNA, the CDR3 is TGTGCCACCAGCTTAGTAATGGGCTTACAAGAGACCCAGTACTTC. It specifies CATSLVMGLQETQYF.